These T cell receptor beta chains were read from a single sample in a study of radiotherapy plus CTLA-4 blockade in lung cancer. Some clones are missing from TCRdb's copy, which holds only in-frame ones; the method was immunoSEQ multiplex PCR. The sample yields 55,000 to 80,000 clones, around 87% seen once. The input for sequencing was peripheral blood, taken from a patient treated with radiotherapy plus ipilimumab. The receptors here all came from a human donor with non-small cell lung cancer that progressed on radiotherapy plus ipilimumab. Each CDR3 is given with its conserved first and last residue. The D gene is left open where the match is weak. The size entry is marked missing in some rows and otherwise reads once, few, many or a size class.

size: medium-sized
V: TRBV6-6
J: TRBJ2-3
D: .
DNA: TGTGCCAGCAGTTTCTTTGACTTAGATACGCAGTATTTT
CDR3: CASSFFDLDTQYF

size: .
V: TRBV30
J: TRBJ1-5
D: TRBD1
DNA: TGTGCCTGGAGTAAGGACAGGCATAATCAGCCCCAGCATTTT
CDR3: CAWSKDRHNQPQHF

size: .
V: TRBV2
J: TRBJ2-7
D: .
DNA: TGTGCCAGCAGTGAAGCGCACGGGGCTGGGGAAGCAGGAGCATACTACGAGCAGTACTTC
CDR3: CASSEAHGAGEAGAYYEQYF

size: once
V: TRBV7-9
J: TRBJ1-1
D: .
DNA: TGTGCCAGCAGCTTAGATCCGGGTGTCAGGGGAAGAACTGAAGCTTTCTTT
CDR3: CASSLDPGVRGRTEAFF

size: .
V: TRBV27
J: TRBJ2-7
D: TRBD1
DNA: TGTGCCAGCAGTTTATGGGGGACAGGAATTTACGAGCAGTACTTC
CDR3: CASSLWGTGIYEQYF

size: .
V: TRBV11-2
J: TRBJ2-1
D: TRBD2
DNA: TGTGCCAGCAGCTTAGTCCGTCGGGCTAGCGGCTCCTACAATGAGCAGTTCTTC
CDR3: CASSLVRRASGSYNEQFF

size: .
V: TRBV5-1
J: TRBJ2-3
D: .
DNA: TGCGCCAGCAGCTTGAGCGCAGCTAGCACAGATACGCAGTATTTT
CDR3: CASSLSAASTDTQYF

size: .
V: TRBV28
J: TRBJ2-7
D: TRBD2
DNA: TGTGCCAGCAGTTTACTTAGCGGGAGGGGGTCCTACGAGCAGTACTTC
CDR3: CASSLLSGRGSYEQYF

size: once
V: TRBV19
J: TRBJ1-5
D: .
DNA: TGTGCCAGTAGTATCCCACTACGGGGGCCAAATCAGCCCCAGCATTTT
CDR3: CASSIPLRGPNQPQHF

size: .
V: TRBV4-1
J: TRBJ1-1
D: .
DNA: TGCGCCAGCAGCCACAACCCCCGAAAGGCGAACACTGAAGCTTTCTTT
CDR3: CASSHNPRKANTEAFF

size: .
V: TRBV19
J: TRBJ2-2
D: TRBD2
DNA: TGTGCCAGTAGTTTCGGACTAGCGGGAGCCGCCGGGGAGCTGTTTTTT
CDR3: CASSFGLAGAAGELFF

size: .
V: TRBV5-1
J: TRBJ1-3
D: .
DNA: TGCGCCAGCAGCTTGGTCCCAGAAGGAGCATCTGGAAACACCATATATTTT
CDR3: CASSLVPEGASGNTIYF

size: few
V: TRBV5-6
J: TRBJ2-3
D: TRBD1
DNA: TGTGCCAGCAGCGCCCCTGACAGGGCGTACACAGATACGCAGTATTTT
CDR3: CASSAPDRAYTDTQYF

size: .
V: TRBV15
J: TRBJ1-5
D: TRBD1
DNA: TGTGCCACCAGCAGAGAAGGGGGCCCCAATCAGCCCCAGCATTTT
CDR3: CATSREGGPNQPQHF

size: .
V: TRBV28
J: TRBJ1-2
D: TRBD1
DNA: TGTGCCAGCAGCGAGCGGACAGGGCTTAACTATGGCTACACCTTC
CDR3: CASSERTGLNYGYTF

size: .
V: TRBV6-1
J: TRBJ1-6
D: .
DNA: TGTGCCAGCAGTGAAGCGACCAGCTCCTATAATTCACCCCTCCACTTT
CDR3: CASSEATSSYNSPLHF

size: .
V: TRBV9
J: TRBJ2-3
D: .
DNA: TGTGCCAGCAGCCCAGAGGGAGTCCCAGATACGCAGTATTTT
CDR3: CASSPEGVPDTQYF

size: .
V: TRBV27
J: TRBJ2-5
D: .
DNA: TGTGCCAGCAGTTTTACGGGGGAGACCCAGTACTTC
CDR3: CASSFTGETQYF

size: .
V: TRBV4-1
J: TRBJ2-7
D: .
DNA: TGCGCCAGCAGCCAAGGGGGTGGCAGCTCCTACGAGCAGTACTTC
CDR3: CASSQGGGSSYEQYF

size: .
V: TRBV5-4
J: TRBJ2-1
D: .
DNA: TGTGCCAGCAGCTTGAGCTCGACTCGAGAGCAGTTCTTC
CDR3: CASSLSSTREQFF

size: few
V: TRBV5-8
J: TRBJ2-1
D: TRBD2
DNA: TGTGCCAGCAGCTTGATGGGACTAGCGGGAGGGCCTCGAAATGAGCAGTTCTTC
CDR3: CASSLMGLAGGPRNEQFF

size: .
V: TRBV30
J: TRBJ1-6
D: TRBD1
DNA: TGTGCCTACCGACAGGGAGCCTATAATTCACCCCTCCACTTT
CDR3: CAYRQGAYNSPLHF

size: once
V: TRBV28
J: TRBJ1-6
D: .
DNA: TGTGCCGGAAGGAGGTTGGATTCACCCCTCCACTTT
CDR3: CAGRRLDSPLHF

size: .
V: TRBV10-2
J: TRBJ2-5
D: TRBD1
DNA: TGCGCCAGCAGATACCTTCCCGGGACAGGTCAAGAGACCCAGTACTTC
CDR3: CASRYLPGTGQETQYF

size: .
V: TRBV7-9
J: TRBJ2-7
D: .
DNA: TGTGCCAGCAGCTTAGCCGGGACTGAACCCTACGAGCAGTACTTC
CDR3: CASSLAGTEPYEQYF

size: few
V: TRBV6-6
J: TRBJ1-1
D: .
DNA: TGTGCCAGCAGTTATTTTCAGGGCGACACTGAAGCTTTCTTT
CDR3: CASSYFQGDTEAFF

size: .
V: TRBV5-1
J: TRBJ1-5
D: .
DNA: TGCGCCAGCAGCTTGGTAGCCGGGAGCAATCAGCCCCAGCATTTT
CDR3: CASSLVAGSNQPQHF

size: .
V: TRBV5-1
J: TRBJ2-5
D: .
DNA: TGCGCCAGCAGCTTGGAGGGGGTTAAAGAGACCCAGTACTTC
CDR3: CASSLEGVKETQYF

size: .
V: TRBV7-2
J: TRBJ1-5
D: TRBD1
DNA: TGTGCCAGCAGCTGGAAGACAGGGGCGGACCAGCCCCAGCATTTT
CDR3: CASSWKTGADQPQHF

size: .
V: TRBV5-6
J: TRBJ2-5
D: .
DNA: TGTGCCAGCAGCTCGGGACCGATGGAGACCCAGTACTTC
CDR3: CASSSGPMETQYF

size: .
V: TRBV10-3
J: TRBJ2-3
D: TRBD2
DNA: TGTGCCATCAGTGTGGGCGGGAGAGAGACAGATACGCAGTATTTT
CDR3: CAISVGGRETDTQYF

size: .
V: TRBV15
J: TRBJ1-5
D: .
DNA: TGTGCCACCAGCAGAGCCTTAGGGAGCAATCAGCCCCAGCATTTT
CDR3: CATSRALGSNQPQHF

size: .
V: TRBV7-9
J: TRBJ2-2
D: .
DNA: TGTGCCAGCAGCATGGGTTACGGGGAGCTGTTTTTT
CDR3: CASSMGYGELFF

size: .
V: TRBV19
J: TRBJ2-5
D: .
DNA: TGTGCCAGTAGTACCACAGGGTATCGGGGAGAGACCCAGTACTTC
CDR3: CASSTTGYRGETQYF

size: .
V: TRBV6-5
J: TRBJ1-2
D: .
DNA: TGTGCCAGCAGGGGAGGGAGTAACTATGGCTACACCTTC
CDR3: CASRGGSNYGYTF

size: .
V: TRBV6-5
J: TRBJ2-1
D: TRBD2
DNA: TGTGCCAGCAGCCGAACTAGCGGGGGAATTGTCTTC
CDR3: CASSRTSGGIVF

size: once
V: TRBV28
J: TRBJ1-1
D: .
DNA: TGTGCCAGCAGTTTAGCCAGGGCGAACACTGAAGCTTTCTTT
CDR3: CASSLARANTEAFF

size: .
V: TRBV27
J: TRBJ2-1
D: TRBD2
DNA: TGTGCCAGCAGTCCACTGACTAGCGGGAGTTTCAATGAGCAGTTCTTC
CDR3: CASSPLTSGSFNEQFF

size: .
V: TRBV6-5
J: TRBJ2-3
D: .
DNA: TGTGCCAGCAGAATGCTCGGACAGATCACAGATACGCAGTATTTT
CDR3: CASRMLGQITDTQYF

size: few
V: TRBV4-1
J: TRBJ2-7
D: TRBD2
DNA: TGCGCCAGCAGCCAAGTGGGGACTAGCGGGTCCTACGAGCAGTACTTC
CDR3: CASSQVGTSGSYEQYF

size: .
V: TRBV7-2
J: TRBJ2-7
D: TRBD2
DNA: TGTGCCAGCAGCTTAGCGGGAGGGAGTTGGGAGCAGTACTTC
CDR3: CASSLAGGSWEQYF

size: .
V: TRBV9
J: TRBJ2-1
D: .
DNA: TGTGCCAGCAGCGTGGAGAGCCTGGGACCCCCACGTCCCTACAATGAGCAGTTCTTC
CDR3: CASSVESLGPPRPYNEQFF

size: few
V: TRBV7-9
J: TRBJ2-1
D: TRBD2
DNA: TGTGCCAGCAGCCCGGGTAGCGGGAGCGGCGGTGAGCAGTTCTTC
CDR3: CASSPGSGSGGEQFF

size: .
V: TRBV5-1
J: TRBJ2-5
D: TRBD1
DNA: TGCGCCAGCAGCAGGGGGCAGGGGGTGCAAGAGACCCAGTACTTC
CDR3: CASSRGQGVQETQYF

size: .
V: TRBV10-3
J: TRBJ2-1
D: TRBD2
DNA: TGTGCCATCACCGGGACTAGCGGGACTCCGGGCTCCTACAATGAGCAGTTCTTC
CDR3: CAITGTSGTPGSYNEQFF

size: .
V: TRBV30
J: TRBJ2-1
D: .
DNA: TGTGCCTGGAACGGGGGCAGGGTAAGGAATGAGCAGTTCTTC
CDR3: CAWNGGRVRNEQFF